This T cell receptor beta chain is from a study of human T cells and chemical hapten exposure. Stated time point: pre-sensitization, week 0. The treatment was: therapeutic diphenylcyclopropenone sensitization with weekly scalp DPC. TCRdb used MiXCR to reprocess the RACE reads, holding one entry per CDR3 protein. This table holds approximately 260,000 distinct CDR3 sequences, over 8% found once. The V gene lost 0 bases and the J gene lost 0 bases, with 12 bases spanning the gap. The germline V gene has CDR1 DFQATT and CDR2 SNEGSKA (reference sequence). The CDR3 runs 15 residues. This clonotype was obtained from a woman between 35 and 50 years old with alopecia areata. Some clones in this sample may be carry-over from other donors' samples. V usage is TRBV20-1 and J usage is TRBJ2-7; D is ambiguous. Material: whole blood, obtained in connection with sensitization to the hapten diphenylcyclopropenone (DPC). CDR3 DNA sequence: TGCAGTGCTAGAGATCCCTGGACGAGCTCCTACGAGCAGTACTTC. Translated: CSARDPWTSSYEQYF.